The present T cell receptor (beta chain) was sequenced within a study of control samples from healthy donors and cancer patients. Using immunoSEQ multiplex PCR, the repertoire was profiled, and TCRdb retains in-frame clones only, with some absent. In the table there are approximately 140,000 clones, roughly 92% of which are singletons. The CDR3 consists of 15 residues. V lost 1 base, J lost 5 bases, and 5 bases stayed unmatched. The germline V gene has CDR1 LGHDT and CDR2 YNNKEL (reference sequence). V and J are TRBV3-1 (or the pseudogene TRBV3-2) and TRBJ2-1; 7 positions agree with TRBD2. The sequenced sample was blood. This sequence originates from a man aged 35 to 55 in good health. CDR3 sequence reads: CASSQGLAVNNEQFF. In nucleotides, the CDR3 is TGTGCCAGCAGCCAAGGGCTAGCGGTGAACAATGAGCAGTTCTTC.